This T cell receptor beta chain was found in a study of PD-1 blockade in classical Hodgkin lymphoma. Study-level background: With a 2-week interval, patients received intravenous nivolumab at 3 mg/kg.

Germline V CDR1 and CDR2: MNHEY, SMNVEV (reference sequence). This CDR3 contains 16 residues. V shed 4 bases and J 3 bases; nucleotides not matched to a gene: 11. Stated time point: cycle 4 day 1 (C4D1), after less than 7 weeks of nivolumab. After autologous stem cell transplantation all patients relapsed, and prior brentuximab vedotin exposure differed between cohorts. Clones were sequenced by immunoSEQ multiplex PCR, and TCRdb holds only the in-frame ones, with some missing. The table lists about 90,000 clones, over 80% of them singletons. As to this clone: What it recognizes is unknown.

Study outcomes and limitations: Patients with an early start, nivolumab under 1 year after ASCT, were excluded. The diversity seen at baseline in complete responders resembled that of newly diagnosed patients. There was a significant rise in CD4+ TCR diversity by C4D1, with no such rise for CD8+.

The TCR comes from a human donor with classical Hodgkin lymphoma. The chain links TRBV27 to TRBJ2-7, with TRBD1 matching over 8 bases. The sample in question was peripheral blood mononuclear cells (PBMCs), obtained before the fourth cycle of nivolumab. The CDR3 nucleotides are TGTGCCAGCAGTTCTCGCCCCGGGACAGGACGCTACGAGCAGTACTTC. Protein sequence: CASSSRPGTGRYEQYF.